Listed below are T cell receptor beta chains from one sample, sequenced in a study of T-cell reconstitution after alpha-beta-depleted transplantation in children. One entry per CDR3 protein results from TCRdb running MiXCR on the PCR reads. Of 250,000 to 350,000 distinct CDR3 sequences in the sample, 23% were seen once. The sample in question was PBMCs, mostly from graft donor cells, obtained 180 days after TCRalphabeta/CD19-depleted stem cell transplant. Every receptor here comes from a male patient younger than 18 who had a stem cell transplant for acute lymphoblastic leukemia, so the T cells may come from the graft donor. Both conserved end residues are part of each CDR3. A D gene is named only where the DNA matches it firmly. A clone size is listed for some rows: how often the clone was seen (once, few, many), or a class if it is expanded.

CDR3aa: CASSPGREDASGNTIYF; CDR3nt: TGCGCCAGCAGCCCCGGACGGGAAGACGCCTCTGGAAACACCATATATTTT; abundance: .; j_gene: TRBJ1-3; len: 17; v_gene: TRBV4-1; d_gene: .
CDR3aa: CASSQGDSGYYEQYF; CDR3nt: TGTGCCAGCAGCCAAGGGGATAGCGGTTACTACGAGCAGTACTTC; abundance: .; j_gene: TRBJ2-7; len: 15; v_gene: TRBV3-1; d_gene: .
CDR3aa: CASSLAGLAGGLYEQYF; CDR3nt: TGCGCCAGCAGCTTGGCCGGACTAGCGGGAGGGCTCTACGAGCAGTACTTC; abundance: .; j_gene: TRBJ2-7; len: 17; v_gene: TRBV5-1; d_gene: TRBD2
CDR3aa: CASSKGTGGDTQYF; CDR3nt: TGTGCCAGCAGTAAGGGGACAGGGGGGGATACGCAGTATTTT; abundance: few; j_gene: TRBJ2-3; len: 14; v_gene: TRBV11-2; d_gene: TRBD1
CDR3aa: CASSPRGGRDTQYF; CDR3nt: TGTGCCAGCAGCCCAAGGGGGGGCCGGGATACGCAGTATTTT; abundance: few; j_gene: TRBJ2-3; len: 14; v_gene: TRBV7-2; d_gene: .
CDR3aa: CASRGHGVGNEQFF; CDR3nt: TGTGCCAGCAGGGGGCATGGGGTAGGGAATGAGCAGTTCTTC; abundance: .; j_gene: TRBJ2-1; len: 14; v_gene: TRBV12-3/TRBV12-4; d_gene: .
CDR3aa: CASYNTGELFF; CDR3nt: TGTGCCAGCTATAACACCGGGGAGCTGTTTTTT; abundance: few; j_gene: TRBJ2-2; len: 11; v_gene: TRBV7-9; d_gene: .
CDR3aa: CASSLVARGRSTDTQYF; CDR3nt: TGTGCCAGCAGCTTAGTGGCCAGGGGGCGTAGTACAGATACGCAGTATTTT; abundance: .; j_gene: TRBJ2-3; len: 17; v_gene: TRBV7-2; d_gene: TRBD1
CDR3aa: CASSFLGGLNEQFF; CDR3nt: TGTGCCAGCAGCTTCCTAGGGGGGCTCAATGAGCAGTTCTTC; abundance: few; j_gene: TRBJ2-1; len: 14; v_gene: TRBV7-3; d_gene: .
CDR3aa: CASTRAGGDSDTQYF; CDR3nt: TGTGCCAGCACTAGAGCTGGGGGGGACTCGGATACGCAGTATTTT; abundance: many; j_gene: TRBJ2-3; len: 15; v_gene: TRBV6-1; d_gene: TRBD2
CDR3aa: CAISGPGLPSYEQYF; CDR3nt: TGTGCCATCAGTGGCCCCGGACTACCGTCCTACGAGCAGTACTTC; abundance: .; j_gene: TRBJ2-7; len: 15; v_gene: TRBV10-3; d_gene: .
CDR3aa: CATKGTGASQPQHF; CDR3nt: TGTGCCACCAAGGGCACAGGGGCCAGTCAGCCCCAGCATTTT; abundance: .; j_gene: TRBJ1-5; len: 14; v_gene: TRBV24-1; d_gene: TRBD1
CDR3aa: CASSPGLAGGPSEQFF; CDR3nt: TGTGCCAGCAGTCCCGGACTAGCGGGAGGGCCAAGCGAGCAGTTCTTC; abundance: .; j_gene: TRBJ2-1; len: 16; v_gene: TRBV5-8; d_gene: TRBD2
CDR3aa: CASSFRTSGIPRLEQFF; CDR3nt: TGTGCCAGCAGCTTCCGGACTAGCGGGATACCCAGGTTGGAGCAGTTCTTC; abundance: once; j_gene: TRBJ2-1; len: 17; v_gene: TRBV7-9; d_gene: TRBD2
CDR3aa: CASSPWNSGVYNEQFF; CDR3nt: TGTGCCAGCAGCCCATGGAATAGCGGAGTTTACAATGAGCAGTTCTTC; abundance: few; j_gene: TRBJ2-1; len: 16; v_gene: TRBV11-2; d_gene: .
CDR3aa: CSAPPTGRNEKLFF; CDR3nt: TGCAGTGCTCCCCCAACAGGCCGTAATGAAAAACTGTTTTTT; abundance: few; j_gene: TRBJ1-4; len: 14; v_gene: TRBV20-1; d_gene: .
CDR3aa: CASSSWTSGSNNEQFF; CDR3nt: TGCGCCAGCAGCTCTTGGACTAGCGGGAGCAACAATGAGCAGTTCTTC; abundance: many; j_gene: TRBJ2-1; len: 16; v_gene: TRBV5-1; d_gene: TRBD2
CDR3aa: CSARGLAGGTSNTGELFF; CDR3nt: TGCAGTGCTAGGGGACTAGCGGGAGGAACCTCGAACACCGGGGAGCTGTTTTTT; abundance: many; j_gene: TRBJ2-2; len: 18; v_gene: TRBV20-1; d_gene: TRBD2
CDR3aa: CASSLDGSADTQYF; CDR3nt: TGCGCCAGCAGCTTGGACGGGAGTGCGGATACGCAGTATTTT; abundance: many; j_gene: TRBJ2-3; len: 14; v_gene: TRBV5-1; d_gene: .
CDR3aa: CASSPRQEGYEQYF; CDR3nt: TGTGCCAGCTCACCCAGACAGGAGGGGTACGAGCAGTACTTC; abundance: few; j_gene: TRBJ2-7; len: 14; v_gene: TRBV18; d_gene: .